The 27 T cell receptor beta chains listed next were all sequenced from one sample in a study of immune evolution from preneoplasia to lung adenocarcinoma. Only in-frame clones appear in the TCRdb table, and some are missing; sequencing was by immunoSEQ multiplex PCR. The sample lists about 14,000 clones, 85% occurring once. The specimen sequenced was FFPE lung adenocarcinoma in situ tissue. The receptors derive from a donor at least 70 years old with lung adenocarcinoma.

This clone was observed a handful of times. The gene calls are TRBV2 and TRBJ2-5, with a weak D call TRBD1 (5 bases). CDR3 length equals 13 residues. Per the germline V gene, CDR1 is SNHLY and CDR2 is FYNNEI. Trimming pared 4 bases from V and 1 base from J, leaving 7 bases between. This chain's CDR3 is CASSADSQETQYF. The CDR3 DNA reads TGTGCCAGCAGTGCCGACAGCCAAGAGACCCAGTACTTC.

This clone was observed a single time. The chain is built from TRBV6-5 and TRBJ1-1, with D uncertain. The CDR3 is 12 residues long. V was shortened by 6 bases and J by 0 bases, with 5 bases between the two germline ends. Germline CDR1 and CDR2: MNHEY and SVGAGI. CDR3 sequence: CASRKLNTEAFF. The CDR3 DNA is TGTGCCAGCAGGAAACTGAACACTGAAGCTTTCTTT.

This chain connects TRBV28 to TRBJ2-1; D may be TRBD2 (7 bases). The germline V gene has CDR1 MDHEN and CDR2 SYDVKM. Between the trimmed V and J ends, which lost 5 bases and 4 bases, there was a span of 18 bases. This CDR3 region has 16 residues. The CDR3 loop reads CASSPLSGGRYNEQFF. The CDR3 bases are TGTGCCAGCAGTCCTCTCTCGGGGGGCCGGTACAATGAGCAGTTCTTC.

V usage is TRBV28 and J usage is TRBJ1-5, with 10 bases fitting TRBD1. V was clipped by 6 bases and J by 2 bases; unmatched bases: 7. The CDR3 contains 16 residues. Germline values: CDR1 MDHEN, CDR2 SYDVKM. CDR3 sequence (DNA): TGTGCCAGCAGCTCCTACGGGACAGGGGGCAATCAGCCCCAGCATTTT. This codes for CASSSYGTGGNQPQHF.

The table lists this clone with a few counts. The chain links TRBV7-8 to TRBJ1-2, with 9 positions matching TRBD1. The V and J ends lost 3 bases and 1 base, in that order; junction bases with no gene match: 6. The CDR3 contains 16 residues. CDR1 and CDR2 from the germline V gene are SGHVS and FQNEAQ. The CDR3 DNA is TGTGCCAGCAGCTTTGCTAGGACAGGGGATAACTATGGCTACACCTTC. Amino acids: CASSFARTGDNYGYTF. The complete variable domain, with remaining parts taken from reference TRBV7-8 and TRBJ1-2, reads GAGVSQSPRYKVAKRGQDVALRCDPISGHVSLFWYQQALGQGPEFLTYFQNEAQLDKSGLPSDRFFAERPEGSVSTLKIQRTQQEDSAVYLCASSFARTGDNYGYTFGSGTRLTVV.

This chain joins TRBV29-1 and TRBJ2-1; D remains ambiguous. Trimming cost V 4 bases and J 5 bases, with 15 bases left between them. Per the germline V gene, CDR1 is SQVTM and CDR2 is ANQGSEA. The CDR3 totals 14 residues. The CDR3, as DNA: TGCAGCGTTGGCCTAGAGATGGCTAACAATGAGCAGTTCTTC. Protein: CSVGLEMANNEQFF.

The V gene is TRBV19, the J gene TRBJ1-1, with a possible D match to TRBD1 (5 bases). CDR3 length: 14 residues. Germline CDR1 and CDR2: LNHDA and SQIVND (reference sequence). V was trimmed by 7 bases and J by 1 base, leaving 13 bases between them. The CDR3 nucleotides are TGTGCCAGTAACAAAGGGGCCAGGAACACTGAAGCTTTCTTT. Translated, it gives CASNKGARNTEAFF.

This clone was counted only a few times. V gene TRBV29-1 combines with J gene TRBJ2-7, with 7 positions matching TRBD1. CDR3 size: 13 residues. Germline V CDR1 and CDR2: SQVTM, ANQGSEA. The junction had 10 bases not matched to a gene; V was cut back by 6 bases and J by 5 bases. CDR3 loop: CSVLETGNHEQYF. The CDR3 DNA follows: TGCAGCGTACTGGAGACAGGGAACCACGAGCAGTACTTC.

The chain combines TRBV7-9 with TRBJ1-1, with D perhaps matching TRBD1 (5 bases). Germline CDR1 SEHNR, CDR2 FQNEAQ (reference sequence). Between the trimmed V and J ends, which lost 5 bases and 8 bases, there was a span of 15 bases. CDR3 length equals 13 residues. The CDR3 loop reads CASSPRRGKEAFF. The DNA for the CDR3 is TGTGCCAGCAGCCCGAGGAGGGGAAAGGAAGCTTTCTTT.

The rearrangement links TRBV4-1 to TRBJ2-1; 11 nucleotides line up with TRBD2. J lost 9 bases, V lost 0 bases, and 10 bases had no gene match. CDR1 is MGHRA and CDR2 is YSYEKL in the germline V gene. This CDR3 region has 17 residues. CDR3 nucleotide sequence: TGCGCCAGCAGCCAAGATTTGGCTAGCGGGAGGTATGGTGAGCAGTTCTTC. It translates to CASSQDLASGRYGEQFF.

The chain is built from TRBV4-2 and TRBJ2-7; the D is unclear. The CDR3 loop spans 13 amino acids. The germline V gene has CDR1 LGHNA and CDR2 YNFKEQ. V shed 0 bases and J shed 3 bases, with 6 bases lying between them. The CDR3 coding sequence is TGTGCCAGCAGCCAAGATCGGAACTACGAGCAGTACTTC. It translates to CASSQDRNYEQYF.

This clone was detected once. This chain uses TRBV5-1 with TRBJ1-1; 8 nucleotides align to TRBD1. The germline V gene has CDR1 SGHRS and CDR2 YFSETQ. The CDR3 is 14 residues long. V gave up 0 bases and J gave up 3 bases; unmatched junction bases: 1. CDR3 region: CASSLGQGYTEAFF. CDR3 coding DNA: TGCGCCAGCAGCTTGGGACAGGGGTACACTGAAGCTTTCTTT.

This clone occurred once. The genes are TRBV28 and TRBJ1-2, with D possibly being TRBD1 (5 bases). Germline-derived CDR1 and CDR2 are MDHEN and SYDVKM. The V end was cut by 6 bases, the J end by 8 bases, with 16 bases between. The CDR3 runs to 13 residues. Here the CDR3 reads CASRLGRGWGYTF. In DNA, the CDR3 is TGTGCCAGCAGACTCGGGAGGGGTTGGGGCTACACCTTC.

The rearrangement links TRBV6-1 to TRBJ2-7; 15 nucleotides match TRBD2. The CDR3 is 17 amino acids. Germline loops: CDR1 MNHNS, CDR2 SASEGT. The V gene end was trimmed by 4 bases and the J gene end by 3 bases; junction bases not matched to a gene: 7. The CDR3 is CASSVGLAGGLVYEQYF. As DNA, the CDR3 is TGTGCCAGCAGTGTAGGACTAGCGGGAGGGTTAGTCTACGAGCAGTACTTC.

This CDR3 is CAWTGQLFYGYTF. The CDR3 DNA reads TGTGCCTGGACGGGACAGCTATTCTATGGCTACACCTTC. V and J are TRBV30 and TRBJ1-2; TRBD1 agrees at 7 bases. Trimming at V came to 4 bases and at J to 4 bases, leaving 6 bases not matched to a gene. CDR1 is GTSNPN, CDR2 SVGIG, per germline (reference sequence). The CDR3 has 13 residues.

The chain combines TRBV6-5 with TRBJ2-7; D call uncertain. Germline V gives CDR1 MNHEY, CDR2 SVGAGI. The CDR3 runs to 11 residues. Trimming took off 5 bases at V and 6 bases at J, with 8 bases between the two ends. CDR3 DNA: TGTGCCAGCAGTACCCGGAGCGAGCAGTACTTC. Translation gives CASSTRSEQYF.

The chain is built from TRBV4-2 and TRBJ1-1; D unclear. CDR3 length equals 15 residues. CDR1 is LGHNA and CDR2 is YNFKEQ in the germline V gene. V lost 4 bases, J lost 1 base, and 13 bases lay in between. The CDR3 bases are TGTGCCAGCAGCCGAAACCTATGGGGGAACACTGAAGCTTTCTTT. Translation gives CASSRNLWGNTEAFF.

The CDR3 is CASSQEQGASNQPQHF. CDR3 sequence (DNA): TGTGCCAGCAGCCAAGAGCAGGGGGCCAGCAATCAGCCCCAGCATTTT. The rearrangement links TRBV4-2 to TRBJ1-5, with 8 bases that match TRBD1. The CDR3 contains 16 residues. Germline assignment: CDR1 LGHNA and CDR2 YNFKEQ. With V trimmed by 0 bases and J by 1 base, 2 bases remained unmatched.

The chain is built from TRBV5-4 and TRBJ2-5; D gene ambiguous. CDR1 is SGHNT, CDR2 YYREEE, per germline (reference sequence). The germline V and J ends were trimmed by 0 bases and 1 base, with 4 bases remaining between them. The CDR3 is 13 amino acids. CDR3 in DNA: TGTGCCAGCAGCTTGGTTCCCCAAGAGACCCAGTACTTC. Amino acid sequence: CASSLVPQETQYF.

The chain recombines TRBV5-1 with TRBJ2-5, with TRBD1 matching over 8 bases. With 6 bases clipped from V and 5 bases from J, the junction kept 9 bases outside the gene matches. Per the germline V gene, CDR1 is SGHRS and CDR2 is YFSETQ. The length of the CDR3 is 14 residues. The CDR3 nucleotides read TGCGCCAGCACCAGACAGGGGTTGTACGAGACCCAGTACTTC. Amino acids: CASTRQGLYETQYF.

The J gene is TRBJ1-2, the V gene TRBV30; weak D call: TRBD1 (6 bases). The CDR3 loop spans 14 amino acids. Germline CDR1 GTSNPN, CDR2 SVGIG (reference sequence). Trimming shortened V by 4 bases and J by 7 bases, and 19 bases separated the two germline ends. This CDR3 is CAWTQGRGWSGYTF. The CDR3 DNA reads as TGTGCCTGGACGCAGGGCAGGGGTTGGTCTGGCTACACCTTC.

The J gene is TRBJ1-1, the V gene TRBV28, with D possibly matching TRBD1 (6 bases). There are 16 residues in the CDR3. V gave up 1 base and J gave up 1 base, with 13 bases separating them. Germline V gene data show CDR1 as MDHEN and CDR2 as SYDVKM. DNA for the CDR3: TGTGCCAGCAGTTTATCCGGGGGCGAGGGGAACACTGAAGCTTTCTTT. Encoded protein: CASSLSGGEGNTEAFF. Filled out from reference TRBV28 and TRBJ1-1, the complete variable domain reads DVKVTQSSRYLVKRTGEKVFLECVQDMDHENMFWYRQDPGLGLRLIYFSYDVKMKEKGDIPEGYSVSREKKERFSLILESASTNQTSMYLCASSLSGGEGNTEAFFGQGTRLTVV.

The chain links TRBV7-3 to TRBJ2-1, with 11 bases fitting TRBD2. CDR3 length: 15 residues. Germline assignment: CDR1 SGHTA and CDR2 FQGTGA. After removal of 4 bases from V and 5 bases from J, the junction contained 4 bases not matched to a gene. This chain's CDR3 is CASSSSGRSDNEQFF. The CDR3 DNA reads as TGTGCCAGCAGCTCTAGCGGGAGGTCTGACAATGAGCAGTTCTTC.

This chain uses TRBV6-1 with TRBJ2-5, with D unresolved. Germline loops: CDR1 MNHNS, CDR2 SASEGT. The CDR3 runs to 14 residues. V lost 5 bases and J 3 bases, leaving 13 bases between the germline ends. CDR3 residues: CASSRTDGKETQYF. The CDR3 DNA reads TGTGCCAGCAGTAGAACGGATGGGAAAGAGACCCAGTACTTC.

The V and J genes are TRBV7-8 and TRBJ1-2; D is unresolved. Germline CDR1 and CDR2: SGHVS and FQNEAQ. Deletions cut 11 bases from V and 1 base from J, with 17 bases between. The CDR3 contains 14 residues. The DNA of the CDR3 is TGTGCCGGAGCTAGTGGCGCCTTTAACTATGGCTACACCTTC. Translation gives CAGASGAFNYGYTF.

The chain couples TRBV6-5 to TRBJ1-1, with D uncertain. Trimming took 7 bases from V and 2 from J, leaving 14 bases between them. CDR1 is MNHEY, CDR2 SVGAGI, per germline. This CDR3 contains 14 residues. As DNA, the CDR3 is TGTGCCAGCACCAAAAGGGCCGCTAACACTGAAGCTTTCTTT. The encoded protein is CASTKRAANTEAFF.

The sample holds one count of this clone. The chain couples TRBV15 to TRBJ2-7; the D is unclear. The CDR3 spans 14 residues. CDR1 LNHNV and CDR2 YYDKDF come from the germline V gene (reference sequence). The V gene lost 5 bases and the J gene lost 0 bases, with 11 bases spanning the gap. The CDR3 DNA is TGTGCCACCAGCTGGGCAGGCCTCTCCTACGAGCAGTACTTC. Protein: CATSWAGLSYEQYF. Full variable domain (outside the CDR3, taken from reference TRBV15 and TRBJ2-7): DAMVIQNPRYQVTQFGKPVTLSCSQTLNHNVMYWYQQKSSQAPKLLFHYYDKDFNNEADTPDNFQSRRPNTSFCFLDIRSPGLGDTAMYLCATSWAGLSYEQYFGPGTRLTVT.